These 21 T cell receptor beta chains were all obtained from the same sample, sequenced in a study of T-cell reconstitution after alpha-beta-depleted transplantation in children. A library of TCRbeta sequences, prepared with unique molecular identifiers, was generated. TCRdb called the PCR reads again in MiXCR, with one record for every CDR3 protein. The sample consists of a few hundred thousand distinct CDR3 sequences, 13% of them appearing once. This specimen was PBMCs, mostly from graft donor cells, taken 360 days after TCRalphabeta/CD19-depleted stem cell transplant. These receptors originate from a male patient aged 10 to 17 who had a stem cell transplant for acute myeloid leukemia, so the T cells may come from the graft donor.

J is TRBJ1-5 and V is TRBV18; D might be TRBD1 (6 bases). Trimming cost V 2 bases and J 0 bases, with 8 bases left between them. This CDR3 region has 15 residues. Germline V CDR1 and CDR2: KGHSH, LQKENI. The CDR3 DNA reads as TGTGCCAGCTCACCAATGGACAGTAGCAATCAGCCCCAGCATTTT. Its translation is CASSPMDSSNQPQHF.

The rearrangement links TRBV28 to TRBJ2-7; 11 nucleotides match TRBD2. J gave up 2 bases and V 4 bases, and 7 bases lay outside the gene matches. Germline V gives CDR1 MDHEN, CDR2 SYDVKM. The CDR3 has 16 residues. The CDR3 region has the DNA TGTGCCAGCAGTTCCACACTAGCGGGAGTAGCCTACGAGCAGTACTTC. It specifies CASSSTLAGVAYEQYF.

This clonotype was recorded many times. The chain has TRBV24-1 and TRBJ2-1; TRBD1 is a possible D gene (5 bases). The CDR3 is 13 residues long. Germline lookup yields CDR1 KGHDR and CDR2 SFDVKD. The V end was cut by 7 bases, the J end by 8 bases, with 14 bases between. The CDR3 reads CATSEQGRDEQFF. The DNA for the CDR3 is TGTGCCACCAGCGAGCAGGGTCGCGATGAGCAGTTCTTC.

The chain carries TRBV4-1 and TRBJ2-3; 12 bases are shared with TRBD2. The ends lost 2 bases at V and 0 bases at J; junction bases unmatched: 3. The CDR3 contains 17 residues. Per the germline V gene, CDR1 is MGHRA and CDR2 is YSYEKL. In DNA form, the CDR3 reads TGCGCCAGCAGCCAATTCGGGACTAGCGGGAGCACAGATACGCAGTATTTT. Translated, it gives CASSQFGTSGSTDTQYF.

This clonotype appeared a single time. J is TRBJ1-5 and V is TRBV2; possible D gene TRBD1, 5 bases. Germline V CDR1 and CDR2: SNHLY, FYNNEI. The CDR3 covers 16 residues. Trimming removed 6 bases at V and 2 bases at J, with 17 bases between. In nucleotides, the CDR3 is TGTGCCAGCAGGGGAGGCAGGGAAAGGGGCAATCAGCCCCAGCATTTT. Translated, it gives CASRGGRERGNQPQHF.

The chain has TRBV12-5 and TRBJ2-3, with TRBD2 matching 16 bases. The CDR3 covers 19 residues. The J segment lost 2 bases and the V segment lost 4 bases, leaving 9 bases of the junction unmatched. CDR1 and CDR2 (germline): LGHNT, FRNRAP. For the CDR3, the DNA is TGTGCTAGTGGTTCTGGGACTAGCGGGAGGGCCTGTGACACAGATACGCAGTATTTT. The encoded protein is CASGSGTSGRACDTDTQYF.

This clonotype was found many times. The V and J genes are TRBV27 and TRBJ1-2; tentatively, D is TRBD1 (5 bases). V lost 3 bases and J 4 bases, leaving 9 bases between the germline ends. CDR1 is MNHEY and CDR2 is SMNVEV in the germline V gene (reference sequence). This CDR3 comprises 13 residues. Written as DNA, the CDR3 is TGTGCCAGCAGTTTCTCCGGGACCTATGGCTACACCTTC. This encodes CASSFSGTYGYTF.

This clonotype was seen ten or more times. CDR3 DNA sequence: TGTGCCAGCAGCACGGGGACTAGCGGGAGTCCTCCCTATATAGACTCCTACAATGAGCAGTTCTTC. Its translation is CASSTGTSGSPPYIDSYNEQFF. The chain uses TRBV21-1 and TRBJ2-1; the DNA was not compared with TRBD2, the D call given in the table. TRBV21-1 is given as a pseudogene. The CDR3 is made up of 22 amino acids.

The V call is TRBV7-6, the J call TRBJ2-3, with 12 bases matching TRBD2. V was pared by 5 bases and J by 3 bases, with 9 bases of the junction left unmatched. There are 17 residues in the CDR3. CDR1 SGHVS and CDR2 FNYEAQ come from the germline V gene. CDR3 nucleotide sequence: TGTGCCAGCAGCCCCCTAGCGGGAGGGTTGAGTACAGATACGCAGTATTTT. Residues: CASSPLAGGLSTDTQYF.

The chain uses TRBV12-3 or TRBV12-4 and TRBJ1-6; 8 bases map to TRBD1. Trimming at V came to 3 bases and at J to 8 bases, leaving 3 bases not matched to a gene. CDR3 length: 14 residues. CDR3 DNA: TGTGCCAGCAGTTTCGGACAGGGAGATTCACCCCTCCACTTT. Its protein is CASSFGQGDSPLHF.

This clonotype was seen repeatedly, ten times or more. This chain connects TRBV7-9 to TRBJ1-2; 10 bases are shared with TRBD1. The CDR3 covers 14 residues. The germline CDR1 and CDR2 sequences are SEHNR and FQNEAQ (reference sequence). The junction had 2 bases not matched to a gene; V was cut back by 5 bases and J by 2 bases. For the CDR3, the DNA is TGTGCCAGCAGCCGGGGACAGGGGAACTATGGCTACACCTTC. It codes for CASSRGQGNYGYTF.

The chain joins TRBV28 to TRBJ1-3; possible D gene TRBD1, 5 bases. V lost 3 bases and J lost 4, with 10 bases in between. Germline loops: CDR1 MDHEN, CDR2 SYDVKM. This CDR3 region has 14 residues. DNA of the CDR3: TGTGCCAGCAGTTTTAGAGGGGCAGGAAACACCATATATTTT. Its protein is CASSFRGAGNTIYF.

The chain links TRBV2 to TRBJ2-7; D possibly matches TRBD1 or TRBD2 (5 bases each). CDR3 size: 15 residues. The germline V and J ends were trimmed by 8 bases and 1 base, with 18 bases remaining between them. Germline-derived CDR1 and CDR2 are SNHLY and FYNNEI. The CDR3 coding sequence is TGTGCCAGCGGCAATGGCACTGGGGGTTCCTACGAGCAGTACTTC. As protein: CASGNGTGGSYEQYF.

This clonotype appeared a few times. The chain couples TRBV7-9 to TRBJ2-7; D not certain. The CDR3 runs 15 residues. The germline V gene has CDR1 SEHNR and CDR2 FQNEAQ (reference sequence). With 5 bases removed from V and 6 bases from J, the gap between germline ends came to 20 bases. DNA for the CDR3: TGTGCCAGCAGCGAGCCTAGTCCCCTCATCCTCGAGCAGTACTTC. Encoded protein: CASSEPSPLILEQYF.

This clonotype was seen at least ten times. The chain is built from TRBV29-1 and TRBJ2-1; D unresolved. CDR3 length: 13 residues. Per the germline V gene, CDR1 is SQVTM and CDR2 is ANQGSEA. Trimming pared 2 bases from V and 5 bases from J, leaving 10 bases between. The DNA for the CDR3 is TGCAGCGTTGAACGGGTGACCAACAATGAGCAGTTCTTC. This codes for CSVERVTNNEQFF.

This clonotype was counted ten times or more. J is TRBJ2-1 and V is TRBV7-3; the D gene is possibly TRBD2 (7 bases). Germline V gives CDR1 SGHTA, CDR2 FQGTGA. The CDR3 spans 15 residues. V lost 3 bases and J 8 bases, leaving 17 bases between the germline ends. CDR3: CASSFRGLRGDEQFF. The CDR3 DNA reads TGTGCCAGCAGCTTCAGGGGACTACGGGGCGATGAGCAGTTCTTC.

This clonotype was seen a handful of times. The J gene is TRBJ2-7, the V gene TRBV25-1; a possible D gene is TRBD2 (5 bases). Germline CDR1 is MGHDK and CDR2 is SYGVNS. The CDR3 totals 15 residues. The germline V and J ends were trimmed by 4 bases and 3 bases, with 16 bases remaining between them. CDR3 coding DNA: TGTGCCAGCAGTGGTTCGTTGGGAGTGGTCTACGAGCAGTACTTC. Translated: CASSGSLGVVYEQYF.

This clonotype was seen more than once but under ten times. The gene calls are TRBV20-1 and TRBJ1-5; D remains ambiguous. Germline-derived CDR1 and CDR2 are DFQATT and SNEGSKA (reference sequence). This CDR3 is 15 amino acids long. Trimming left V 2 bases short and J 0 bases short, with 11 bases between. CDR3 sequence: CSARPTGYSNQPQHF. The CDR3 DNA follows: TGCAGTGCTAGACCGACGGGTTATAGCAATCAGCCCCAGCATTTT.

This chain uses TRBV29-1 with TRBJ2-1; TRBD1 or TRBD2 may be the D gene (5 bases each). The ends were cut back, 6 bases at V and 4 bases at J, with 13 bases in the middle. The CDR3 spans 13 residues. The V gene's germline CDR1 is SQVTM and CDR2 ANQGSEA. The CDR3 sequence is CSVGPNPYNEQFF. In nucleotides, the CDR3 is TGCAGCGTGGGACCGAACCCTTACAATGAGCAGTTCTTC.

There are a few counts of this clonotype. This chain connects TRBV10-3 to TRBJ1-1, with a weak D call TRBD1 (5 bases). Trimming left V 6 bases short and J 1 base short, with 15 bases between. This CDR3 is 15 amino acids long. Germline CDR1 ENHRY, CDR2 SYGVKD. The DNA of the CDR3 is TGTGCCATCAGCCCCTCGAAGGGGTGGAACACTGAAGCTTTCTTT. Protein product: CAISPSKGWNTEAFF.

In this sample, this clonotype turned up a few times. The chain combines TRBV19 with TRBJ2-3; D gene uncertain. This CDR3 spans 13 amino acids. The V end was cut by 5 bases, the J end by 4 bases, with 10 bases between. Germline CDR1 and CDR2: LNHDA and SQIVND (reference sequence). In DNA form, the CDR3 reads TGTGCCAGTAGTCCCCGGTACCCAGATACGCAGTATTTT. It translates to CASSPRYPDTQYF.